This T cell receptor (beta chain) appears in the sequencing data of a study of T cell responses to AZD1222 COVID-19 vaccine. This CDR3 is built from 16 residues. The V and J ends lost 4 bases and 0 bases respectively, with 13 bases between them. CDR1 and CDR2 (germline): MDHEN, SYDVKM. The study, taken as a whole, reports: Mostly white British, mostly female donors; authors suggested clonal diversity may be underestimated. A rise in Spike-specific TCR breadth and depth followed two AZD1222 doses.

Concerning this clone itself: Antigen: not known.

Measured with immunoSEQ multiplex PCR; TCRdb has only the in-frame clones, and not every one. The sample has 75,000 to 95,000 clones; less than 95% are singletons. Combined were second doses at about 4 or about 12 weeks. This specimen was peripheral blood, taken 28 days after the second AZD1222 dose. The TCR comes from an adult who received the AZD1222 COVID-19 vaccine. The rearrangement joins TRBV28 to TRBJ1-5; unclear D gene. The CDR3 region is CASSSTGIYSNQPQHF. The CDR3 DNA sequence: TGTGCCAGCAGTTCTACCGGGATTTATAGCAATCAGCCCCAGCATTTT.